A selection of T cell receptor beta chains follows, all from one sample in a study of blood T cell repertoires in COVID-19. This table comes from immunoSEQ multiplex PCR, and its TCRdb copy is limited to in-frame clones, with some not included. This sample has 200,000 to 250,000 clones, with roughly four fifths found just once. Sequencing used peripheral blood. These receptors were collected from a woman between 35 and 50 years old with acute or convalescent COVID-19. The CDR3 runs from the conserved cysteine through the conserved F or W.

J gene | V gene | CDR3 protein
TRBJ2-7 | TRBV5-5 | CASSPPGFGYEQYF
TRBJ1-2 | TRBV24-1 | CATSDSRTGVDYGYTF
TRBJ2-7 | TRBV3-1/TRBV3-2 | CASSQDPLAGDPLSIYEQYF
TRBJ1-6 | TRBV3-1/TRBV3-2 | CASSQEGVNSPLHF
TRBJ2-1 | TRBV2 | CASSKTSGVDEQFF
TRBJ1-6 | TRBV5-1 | CASSVTYNSPLHF
TRBJ2-2 | TRBV19 | CASSMRLIGELFF
TRBJ2-4 | TRBV6-5 | CASSQDFKNIQYF
TRBJ1-5 | TRBV2 | CASSARQSNQPQHF
TRBJ2-7 | TRBV6-6 | CASSPGRGFTYEQYF
TRBJ2-1 | TRBV7-9 | CASSFQGAEQFF
TRBJ1-2 | TRBV4-2 | CASSQDPGTGSLYGYTF
TRBJ2-1 | TRBV7-9 | CASSQGLAGKEREQFF
TRBJ2-3 | TRBV7-9 | CASSFSGDTTDTQYF
TRBJ1-1 | TRBV5-5 | CASSSIRGDTEAFF
TRBJ2-7 | TRBV5-6 | CASSLSGTGVYEQYF
TRBJ2-7 | TRBV10-2 | CASTPTPAYEQYF
TRBJ2-5 | TRBV2 | CASSSQGPGETQYF
TRBJ2-3 | TRBV5-1 | CASSYLAGHTDTQYF
TRBJ2-1 | TRBV7-9 | CASSLGAGGPSYNEQFF
TRBJ1-5 | TRBV19 | CASSLLRQANQPQHF
TRBJ1-4 | TRBV4-3 | CASSQEGGHKLFF
TRBJ1-1 | TRBV5-1 | CASSLVIDTEAFF
TRBJ1-4 | TRBV19 | CASSIGQGYGNEKLFF
TRBJ1-1 | TRBV3-1/TRBV3-2 | CASSGRDRGPPEAFF
TRBJ1-5 | TRBV19 | CASRDGTGHQPQHF
TRBJ1-5 | TRBV3-1/TRBV3-2 | CASSQGSGINQPQHF
TRBJ1-6 | TRBV10-2 | CASSELDSNSPLHF
TRBJ2-7 | TRBV21-1 | CATRPGQVSAYF
TRBJ2-7 | TRBV5-1 | CASSPRDRGYEQYF
TRBJ1-2 | TRBV12-3/TRBV12-4 | CASSLGLGGYTF
TRBJ1-2 | TRBV9 | CASSPSGTANYGYTF
TRBJ1-5 | TRBV28 | CASSSPGSNQPQHF
TRBJ2-6 | TRBV5-5 | CASSLSPGGSGANVLTF
TRBJ2-1 | TRBV19 | CASSIGRGDEQFF
TRBJ2-7 | TRBV11-2 | CASSSSTTGGGEQYF
TRBJ1-1 | TRBV12-1 | CASSDNRGRRNRGTEAFF
TRBJ2-3 | TRBV4-2 | CASSHTRDDTQYF
TRBJ2-1 | TRBV15 | CATRPAVGLAGRGEQFF
TRBJ2-1 | TRBV11-3 | CASSRLGTSTHEQFF
TRBJ2-6 | TRBV2 | CASQFQSLSGANVLTF
TRBJ2-1 | TRBV3-1/TRBV3-2 | CASSQGGATSGSYNEQFF
TRBJ1-2 | TRBV12-3/TRBV12-4 | CASRPDRVSGYTF
TRBJ2-5 | TRBV24-1 | CATSERGGLNPQETQYF
TRBJ2-1 | TRBV4-3 | CASSQVGPSTREQFF
TRBJ1-4 | TRBV24-1 | CATSDLVGQGMATNEKLFF
TRBJ2-5 | TRBV27 | CASSFLPVETQYF
TRBJ1-3 | TRBV7-2 | CASRHRGNTIYF
TRBJ1-3 | TRBV5-6 | CASSSGWRVTPGNTIYF